The clone carrying this TCR beta chain was detected a few times. The antigen remains unidentified. The data derive from a study of T-cell reconstitution after alpha-beta-depleted transplantation in children. This CDR3 comprises 16 residues. Germline V gives CDR1 SGHRS, CDR2 YFSETQ. Trimming stripped 3 bases from V and 0 bases from J, with 13 bases between. Study results and limitations: Some patients' high day-60 TCRbeta diversity was attributed to recipient cells surviving conditioning. T-cell counts and diversity were attributed mostly to newly produced T cells one year after transplant. Alpha-beta T cells about two months after transplant reportedly derived from several hundred expanded graft clones.

A TCRbeta library incorporating unique molecular identifiers was prepared. TCRdb redid the calling of the PCR reads with MiXCR, one entry per CDR3 protein. The data hold about 120,000 distinct CDR3 sequences, with 10% observed a single time. This clonotype originated in a boy aged 2 to 9 with acute lymphoblastic leukemia, due to receive a stem cell transplant. The sample here was PBMCs, taken before TCRalphabeta/CD19-depleted stem cell transplant. V is TRBV5-1 and J is TRBJ2-1; D unresolved. The CDR3 spells CASSYFSQSSYNEQFF. The CDR3 DNA is TGCGCCAGCAGCTATTTCAGCCAAAGCTCCTACAATGAGCAGTTCTTC.